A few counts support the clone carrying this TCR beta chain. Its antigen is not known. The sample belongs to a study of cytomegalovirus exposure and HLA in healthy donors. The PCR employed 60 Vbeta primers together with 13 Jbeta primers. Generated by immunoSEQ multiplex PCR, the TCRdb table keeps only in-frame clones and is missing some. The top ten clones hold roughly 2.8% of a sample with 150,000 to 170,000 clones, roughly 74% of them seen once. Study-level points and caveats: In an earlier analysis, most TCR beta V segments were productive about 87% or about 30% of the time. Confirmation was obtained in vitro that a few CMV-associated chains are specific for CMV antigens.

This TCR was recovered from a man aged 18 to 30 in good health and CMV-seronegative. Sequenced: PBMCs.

CDR3 nucleotide sequence: TGTGCCAGCAGCTTACTCTATGGCTACACCTTC. Amino acid sequence: CASSLLYGYTF. This chain links TRBV7-3 with TRBJ1-2, with unresolved D. V dropped 2 bases and J dropped 4 bases, with 2 bases sitting between them. Germline V CDR1 and CDR2: SGHTA, FQGTGA. This CDR3 comprises 11 residues.